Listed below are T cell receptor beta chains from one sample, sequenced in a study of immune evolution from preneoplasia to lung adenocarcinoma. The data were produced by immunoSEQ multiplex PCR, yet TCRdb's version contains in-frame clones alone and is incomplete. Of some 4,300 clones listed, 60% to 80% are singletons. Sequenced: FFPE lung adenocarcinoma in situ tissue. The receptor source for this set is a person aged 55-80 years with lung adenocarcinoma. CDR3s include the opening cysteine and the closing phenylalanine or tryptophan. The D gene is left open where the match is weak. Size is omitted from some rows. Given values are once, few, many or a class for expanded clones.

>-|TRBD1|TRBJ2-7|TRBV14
CASSPPGTGAREQYF
TGTGCCAGCAGTCCTCCCGGGACAGGTGCTCGAGAGCAGTACTTC
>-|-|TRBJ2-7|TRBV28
CASSEGGYEQYF
TGTGCCAGCAGTGAGGGGGGCTACGAGCAGTACTTC
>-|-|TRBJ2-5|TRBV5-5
CASSLAWEETQYF
TGTGCCAGCAGCTTGGCCTGGGAAGAGACCCAGTACTTC
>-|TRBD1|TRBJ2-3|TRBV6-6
CASSLGQGTDTQYF
TGTGCCAGCAGTCTCGGACAGGGTACAGATACGCAGTATTTT
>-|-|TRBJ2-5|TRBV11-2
CASTVAGTIETQYF
TGTGCCAGCACTGTTGCCGGGACAATAGAGACCCAGTACTTC
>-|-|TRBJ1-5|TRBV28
CASSLLQVGEPQHF
TGTGCCAGCAGTTTATTGCAGGTTGGGGAGCCCCAGCATTTT
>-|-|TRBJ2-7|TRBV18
CASSPGSSYEQYF
TGTGCCAGCTCACCCGGGAGCTCCTACGAGCAGTACTTC
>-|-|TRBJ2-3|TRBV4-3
CASSAQAFGTDTQYF
TGCGCCAGCAGCGCGCAAGCTTTCGGCACAGATACGCAGTATTTT
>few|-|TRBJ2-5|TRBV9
CASSPQAGVQETQYF
TGTGCCAGCAGTCCTCAGGCTGGGGTACAAGAGACCCAGTACTTC
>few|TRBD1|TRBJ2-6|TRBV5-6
CASTLTGGLTGANVLTF
TGTGCCAGCACCCTAACAGGGGGCCTGACTGGGGCCAACGTCCTGACTTTC
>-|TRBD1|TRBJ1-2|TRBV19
CASSIASGQPYGYTF
TGTGCCAGTAGTATAGCTTCGGGACAGCCTTATGGCTACACCTTC
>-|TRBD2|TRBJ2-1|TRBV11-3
CASSFSGDSYNEQFF
TGTGCCAGCAGCTTCAGCGGGGACTCCTACAATGAGCAGTTCTTC
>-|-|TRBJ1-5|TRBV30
CAWRSQVSNQPQHF
TGTGCCTGGAGATCACAGGTTAGCAATCAGCCCCAGCATTTT
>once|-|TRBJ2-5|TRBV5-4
CASSLAGVQETQYF
TGTGCCAGCAGCTTGGCCGGCGTACAAGAGACCCAGTACTTC
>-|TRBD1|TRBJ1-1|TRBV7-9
CASSFGTGTRDEAFF
TGTGCCAGCAGCTTCGGGACAGGCACGCGGGATGAAGCTTTCTTT
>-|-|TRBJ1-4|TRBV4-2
CASSQLQGTNEKLFF
TGTGCCAGCAGCCAATTGCAGGGCACTAATGAAAAACTGTTTTTT
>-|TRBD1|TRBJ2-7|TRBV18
CASSPANSGGAGRSSYEQYF
TGTGCCAGCTCACCAGCAAATTCAGGGGGCGCCGGGCGGAGCTCCTACGAGCAGTACTTC
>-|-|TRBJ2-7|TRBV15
CATSGDGDHGEQYF
TGTGCCACCAGCGGAGACGGGGATCATGGCGAGCAGTACTTC
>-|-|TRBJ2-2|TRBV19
CASSVLTGSRAGELFF
TGTGCCAGTAGTGTTTTGACAGGTTCTCGGGCCGGGGAGCTGTTTTTT
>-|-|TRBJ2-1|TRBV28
CASSLMGIEQFF
TGTGCCAGCAGCTTAATGGGTATTGAGCAGTTCTTC
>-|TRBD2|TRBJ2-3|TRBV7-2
CASSYLSGGTDTQYF
TGTGCCAGCAGCTACCTTAGCGGGGGCACAGATACGCAGTATTTT
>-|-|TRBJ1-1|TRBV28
CASSSGQLNTEAFF
TGTGCCAGCAGTTCTGGACAGCTGAACACTGAAGCTTTCTTT
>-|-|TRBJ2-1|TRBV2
CASSEGVVRNEQFF
TGTGCCAGCAGTGAGGGGGTGGTGAGGAATGAGCAGTTCTTC
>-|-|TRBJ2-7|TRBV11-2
CASSHGTPFRYEQYF
TGTGCTAGCAGCCATGGGACCCCCTTTCGCTACGAGCAGTACTTC
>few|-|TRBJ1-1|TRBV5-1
CASSLASGELNTEAFF
TGCGCCAGCAGCTTGGCCTCTGGAGAACTGAACACTGAAGCTTTCTTT
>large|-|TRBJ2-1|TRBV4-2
CASSQETGGSYNEQFF
TGTGCCAGCAGCCAAGAGACCGGGGGATCCTACAATGAGCAGTTCTTC
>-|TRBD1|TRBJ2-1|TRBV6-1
CASSGRDRGYNEQFF
TGTGCCAGCAGTGGACGGGACAGGGGATACAATGAGCAGTTCTTC
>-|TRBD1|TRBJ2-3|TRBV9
CASSVRGQGASTDTQYF
TGTGCCAGCAGCGTAAGGGGACAGGGGGCGAGCACAGATACGCAGTATTTT
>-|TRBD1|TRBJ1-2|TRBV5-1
CASSVTGGASGYTF
TGCGCCAGCAGCGTAACAGGGGGCGCGTCTGGCTACACCTTC
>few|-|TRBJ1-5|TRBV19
CASSIEAGPRQPQHF
TGTGCCAGTAGTATAGAGGCAGGACCCCGTCAGCCCCAGCATTTT
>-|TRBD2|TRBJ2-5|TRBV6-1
CASSELAGGPQETQYF
TGTGCCAGCAGCGAACTAGCGGGGGGGCCACAAGAGACCCAGTACTTC
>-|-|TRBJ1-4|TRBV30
CAWSMSATNEKLFF
TGTGCCTGGAGTATGTCTGCAACTAATGAAAAACTGTTTTTT
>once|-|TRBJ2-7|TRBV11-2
CASSLEVGPYEQYF
TGTGCCAGCAGCTTAGAGGTGGGGCCCTACGAGCAGTACTTC
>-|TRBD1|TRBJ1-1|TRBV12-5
CASGPGGTEAFF
TGTGCTAGTGGTCCAGGGGGCACTGAAGCTTTCTTT
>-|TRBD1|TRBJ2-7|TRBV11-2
CASSPTGPSYEQYF
TGTGCCAGCAGCCCGACAGGGCCAAGCTACGAGCAGTACTTC
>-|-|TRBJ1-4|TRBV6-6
CASRGPTANEKLFF
TGTGCCAGCAGGGGCCCCACGGCTAATGAAAAACTGTTTTTT
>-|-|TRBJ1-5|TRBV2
CASSEGGQPQHF
TGTGCCAGCAGTGAAGGCGGTCAGCCCCAGCATTTT
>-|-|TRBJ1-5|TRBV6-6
CASSNAAGNQPQHF
TGTGCCAGCAGTAACGCGGCGGGAAATCAGCCCCAGCATTTT
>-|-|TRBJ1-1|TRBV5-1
CASKVIINTEAFF
TGCGCCAGCAAGGTCATTATTAACACTGAAGCTTTCTTT
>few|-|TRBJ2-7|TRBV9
CASSVWQGGEQYF
TGTGCCAGCAGCGTATGGCAGGGGGGGGAGCAGTACTTC
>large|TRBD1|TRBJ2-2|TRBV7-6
CASSRGTGATGELFF
TGTGCCAGCAGCCGCGGGACAGGGGCAACCGGGGAGCTGTTTTTT
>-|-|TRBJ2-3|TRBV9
CASSSGGNTQYF
TGTGCCAGCAGCTCCGGCGGGAATACGCAGTATTTT
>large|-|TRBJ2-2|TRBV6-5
CASSDTAGAGELFF
TGTGCCAGCAGTGATACCGCGGGCGCCGGGGAGCTGTTTTTT
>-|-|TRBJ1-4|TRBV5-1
CASSSTGLGNEKLFF
TGCGCCAGCAGCTCTACAGGGCTCGGGAATGAAAAACTGTTTTTT
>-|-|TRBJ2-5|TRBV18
CASSPQDRETQYF
TGTGCCAGCTCACCACAAGACCGGGAGACCCAGTACTTC
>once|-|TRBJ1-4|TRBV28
CASSFNGAPNEKLFF
TGTGCCAGCAGTTTCAACGGGGCTCCGAATGAAAAACTGTTTTTT
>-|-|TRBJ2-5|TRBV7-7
CASSASGEETQYF
TGTGCTAGCAGCGCGAGTGGGGAAGAGACCCAGTACTTC
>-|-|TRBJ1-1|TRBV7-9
CASSQEAGDTEAFF
TGTGCCAGCAGCCAGGAGGCGGGGGACACTGAAGCTTTCTTT